The sequence of this TCR beta chain was determined in a study of blood T cell repertoires in COVID-19. About the study: Acute and convalescent COVID-19 specimens originated in the United States, Italy and Spain. Sample material is recorded as cDNA or gDNA derived from T cells, B-cell-depleted T cells, or PBMCs.

As handled by the study authors: Amplification of reference gene primers provided the estimated nucleated cell counts. Assay used: immunoSEQ multiplex PCR; TCRdb lists only in-frame clones, some missing. D and trimming were read from the DNA, whereas the V and J calls and clone size are those reported in that table. The sample has about 180,000 clones; 75% to 80% are singletons. Germline V gene lookup returns CDR1 SGDLS and CDR2 YYNGEE. The CDR3 consists of 14 residues. J lost 8 bases, V lost 4 bases, and 6 bases had no gene match. This sequence was found in a woman in her seventies with acute or convalescent COVID-19. The chain links TRBV9 to TRBJ2-1, with 10 bases identical to TRBD2. Sequencing was done on a sample of peripheral blood. The CDR3 DNA reads as TGTGCCAGCAGCTTCCTAGCGGGAGAGGATGAGCAGTTCTTC. This sequence encodes CASSFLAGEDEQFF.